This T cell receptor (beta chain) emerged from a study of blood T cells in healthy people across ages. The study, taken as a whole, reports: Age brought a roughly linear fall in TCR beta diversity measured per million T cells.

Donors each provided roughly 11 milliliters of peripheral blood. CDR1 and CDR2 (germline): DFQATT, SNEGSKA (reference sequence). The CDR3 has 16 amino acids. Alongside a J-beta primer mix, a sample-barcoded 5' primer served in a second PCR lasting about 7 to 12 cycles. Via MiXCR, TCRdb re-called the 5' RACE reads, giving one row per CDR3 protein. Among over 500,000 distinct CDR3 sequences listed, 52% were seen once. In its sample, this clonotype was seen a few times. Its antigen is unidentified. The receptor was isolated from an elderly woman in good health. The sequenced sample was blood. V is TRBV20-1 and J is TRBJ1-2; TRBD1 is a possible D gene (6 bases). The CDR3 reads CSARPLDSLDLNGYTF. In DNA, the CDR3 is TGCAGCGCGCGCCCGCTGGACAGTTTGGATCTTAATGGCTACACCTTC.